These 18 T cell receptor beta chains were sequenced from one sample in a study of blood T cell repertoires in COVID-19. Profiled with immunoSEQ multiplex PCR; TCRdb holds only in-frame clones, not every one. In the table there are 120,000 to 150,000 clones, about 91% of which are singletons. The sample consisted of peripheral blood. These receptors were collected from a human donor in a cohort sampled during active COVID-19.

The gene calls are TRBV2 and TRBJ1-2, with 7 bases lining up with TRBD1. Germline CDR1 and CDR2: SNHLY and FYNNEI. V lost 4 bases and J lost 4; bases outside the gene matches: 3. The CDR3 is 13 amino acids. The CDR3 spells CASSVTGVYGYTF. The CDR3, as DNA: TGTGCCAGCAGTGTCACAGGGGTCTATGGCTACACCTTC.

This chain links TRBV7-2 with TRBJ1-1; TRBD1 agrees at 8 bases. The CDR3 is 14 residues long. Germline V gene data show CDR1 as SGHTA and CDR2 as FQGNSA. V dropped 4 bases and J dropped 5; count of bases not matched to a gene: 6. CDR3 sequence (DNA): TGTGCCAGCAGCTCACGACAGGGGAGTACTGAAGCTTTCTTT. Translating it yields CASSSRQGSTEAFF.

The chain recombines TRBV6-5 with TRBJ2-7; 7 bases are shared with TRBD1. The germline V gene has CDR1 MNHEY and CDR2 SVGAGI. This CDR3 comprises 13 residues. V was pared by 4 bases and J by 5 bases, with 5 bases of the junction left unmatched. CDR3: CASSSLQGNEQYF. The CDR3 nucleotides are TGTGCCAGCAGTTCGTTACAGGGGAACGAGCAGTACTTC.

The sample holds one count of this clone. The rearrangement uses TRBV27 and TRBJ2-5; D is uncertain. The CDR3 totals 13 residues. The germline V gene has CDR1 MNHEY and CDR2 SMNVEV (reference sequence). Trimming cost V 5 bases and J 1 base, with 8 bases left between them. CDR3 protein: CASSRRVQETQYF. CDR3 bases: TGTGCCAGCAGTCGACGGGTCCAAGAGACCCAGTACTTC.

The chain couples TRBV6-6 to TRBJ1-2; 9 nucleotides match TRBD1. The CDR3 is 14 amino acids. Per the germline V gene, CDR1 is MNHNY and CDR2 is SVGAGI (reference sequence). The V gene end was trimmed by 6 bases and the J gene end by 4 bases; junction bases not matched to a gene: 6. CDR3 DNA: TGTGCCAGCAGGTCAAACAGGGGGCTCTATGGCTACACCTTC. Protein: CASRSNRGLYGYTF.

The chain carries TRBV4-1 and TRBJ2-3; tentatively, D is TRBD1 (5 bases). Germline V lookup: CDR1 MGHRA, CDR2 YSYEKL. The CDR3 loop spans 14 amino acids. Trimming pared 1 base from V and 4 bases from J, leaving 9 bases between. Here the CDR3 reads CASSQGQSADTQYF. CDR3 nucleotides: TGCGCCAGCAGCCAAGGACAGTCCGCAGATACGCAGTATTTT.

The chain carries TRBV7-9 and TRBJ1-5; maybe TRBD1 (5 bases). V lost 1 base and J 3 bases, leaving 13 bases between the germline ends. There are 16 residues in the CDR3. Per germline, CDR1 SEHNR and CDR2 FQNEAQ (reference sequence). CDR3 in DNA: TGTGCCAGCAGCTTAGGAGACAGACCTTCCAATCAGCCCCAGCATTTT. This translates into CASSLGDRPSNQPQHF.

The chain uses TRBV6-1 and TRBJ2-4, with TRBD1 matching 9 bases. Germline CDR1 and CDR2: MNHNS and SASEGT. The CDR3 totals 16 residues. V trimming: 4 bases; J trimming: 1 base; junction bases outside the gene matches: 5. The CDR3 nucleotides are TGTGCCAGCAGTGGGGGGACAGGGAGGGCCAAAAACATTCAGTACTTC. The encoded protein is CASSGGTGRAKNIQYF.

The chain joins TRBV9 to TRBJ1-1; 7 nucleotides match TRBD1. CDR3 length: 13 residues. CDR1 is SGDLS, CDR2 YYNGEE, per germline. Trimming cost V 0 bases and J 11 bases; bases outside gene matches: 7. This CDR3 reads CASSVEIQGQAFF. For the CDR3, the DNA is TGTGCCAGCAGCGTAGAGATACAGGGGCAGGCTTTCTTT.

This clone was observed a handful of times. V is TRBV3-1 (or the pseudogene TRBV3-2) and J is TRBJ2-2, with a tentative D call TRBD2 (6 bases). Germline values: CDR1 LGHDT, CDR2 YNNKEL (reference sequence). The CDR3 spans 15 residues. V was pared by 1 base and J by 5 bases, with 11 bases between. The DNA for the CDR3 is TGTGCCAGCAGCCAAGCTAGCGTAGTTACCGGGGAGCTGTTTTTT. Translating it yields CASSQASVVTGELFF.

The chain couples TRBV10-3 to TRBJ1-4; tentative D call: TRBD1 (6 bases). The germline V gene encodes CDR1 ENHRY and CDR2 SYGVKD. The CDR3 covers 15 residues. The germline V and J ends were trimmed by 0 bases and 8 bases, with 13 bases remaining between them. The CDR3 loop reads CAISESGGYGEKLFF. CDR3 DNA sequence: TGTGCCATCAGTGAGTCTGGGGGCTACGGCGAAAAACTGTTTTTT.

This chain uses TRBV4-3 with TRBJ2-1; 14 bases are shared with TRBD2. This CDR3 has 15 amino acids. CDR1 is LGHNA, CDR2 YSLEER, per germline. V was pared by 1 base and J by 9 bases, with 2 bases of the junction left unmatched. The CDR3 loop is CASSQGLAGGVEQFF. The DNA of the CDR3 is TGCGCCAGCAGCCAAGGACTAGCGGGGGGGGTTGAGCAGTTCTTC.

This rearrangement joins TRBV14 to TRBJ2-7; D perhaps matches TRBD2 (5 bases). The CDR3 is 13 amino acids. V dropped 8 bases and J dropped 3 bases, with 14 bases sitting between them. The germline V gene has CDR1 SGHDN and CDR2 FVKESK. The CDR3 region is CASARGKDYEQYF. The CDR3 region has the DNA TGTGCCAGCGCCCGAGGGAAGGACTACGAGCAGTACTTC. Combining the CDR3 with reference TRBV14 and TRBJ2-7 gives the whole variable domain EAGVTQFPSHSVIEKGQTVTLRCDPISGHDNLYWYRRVMGKEIKFLLHFVKESKQDESGMPNNRFLAERTGGTYSTLKVQPAELEDSGVYFCASARGKDYEQYFGPGTRLTVT.

Here the CDR3 DNA reads TGTGCCAGCAGTTTCGGGGGTGGCTACCGGGAGACCCAGTACTTC. Translated, it gives CASSFGGGYRETQYF. The rearrangement uses TRBV27 and TRBJ2-5, with a tentative D call TRBD2 (6 bases). The germline V gene has CDR1 MNHEY and CDR2 SMNVEV (reference sequence). Trimming left V 3 bases short and J 5 bases short, with 16 bases between. The CDR3 contains 15 residues.

This rearrangement joins TRBV19 to TRBJ2-5, with 9 bases fitting TRBD1. CDR3 size: 15 residues. V was clipped by 4 bases and J by 4 bases; unmatched bases: 7. Germline lookup yields CDR1 LNHDA and CDR2 SQIVND (reference sequence). The CDR3 reads CASSTGQGRGETQYF. The CDR3 coding sequence is TGTGCCAGTAGTACTGGACAGGGGCGGGGAGAGACCCAGTACTTC.

This rearrangement joins TRBV6-4 to TRBJ2-7, with D maybe TRBD1 (6 bases). Trimming took off 4 bases at V and 2 bases at J, with 15 bases between the two ends. Looked up from germline, CDR1 is MRHNA and CDR2 is SNTAGT. This CDR3 comprises 15 residues. The CDR3 nucleotides read TGTGCCAGCAGTGTCTCCCCCGCAGGGGCCTACGAGCAGTACTTC. It is translated as CASSVSPAGAYEQYF.

The chain couples TRBV4-2 to TRBJ2-7, with a tentative D call TRBD2 (6 bases). CDR1 and CDR2 from the germline V gene are LGHNA and YNFKEQ. This CDR3 region has 13 residues. Trimming removed 5 bases from V and 1 base from J, with 9 bases in between. The CDR3 DNA reads TGTGCCAGCAGCAAGGCGGGATCCTACGAGCAGTACTTC. Amino acid sequence: CASSKAGSYEQYF.

The CDR3 loop reads CASSPWTGQNGYTF. The CDR3 bases are TGTGCCAGCTCACCTTGGACAGGGCAGAATGGCTACACCTTC. The J gene is TRBJ1-2, the V gene TRBV18; 8 bases agree with TRBD1. The V and J ends lost 3 bases and 6 bases, in that order; junction bases with no gene match: 6. This CDR3 is 14 amino acids long. Germline V CDR1 and CDR2: KGHSH, LQKENI.